What follows are 25 T cell receptor beta chains derived from one specimen sequenced in a study of graft-versus-host responses after intestinal transplantation. These receptors lack a known antigen. Here immunoSEQ multiplex PCR was the method, and the copy in TCRdb shows in-frame clones only, minus some. The table shows around 90,000 clones, with roughly 93% occurring only once. This material consisted of unstimulated CD8+ T cells sorted from spleen or lymph node cells, taken before transplant. These TCRs come from a human donor who was the organ donor for an intestinal transplant.

CDR3 loop: CASSLGAGAGETQYF. Here the CDR3 DNA reads TGTGCCAGCAGCTTAGGAGCGGGAGCAGGGGAGACCCAGTACTTC. This sequence joins TRBV7-8 and TRBJ2-5, with 8 positions matching TRBD2. Trimming took 1 base from V and 5 from J; bases not matched to a gene: 6. Germline CDR1 SGHVS, CDR2 FQNEAQ. The CDR3 spans 15 residues.

The rearrangement links TRBV28 to TRBJ2-5; D is unresolved. Judging by the DNA end, TRBJ2-7 fits better; the J call may be wrong. This CDR3 contains 12 residues. The germline CDR1 and CDR2 sequences are MDHEN and SYDVKM. The CDR3 is CASSLNLYEQYF. In DNA, the CDR3 is TGTGCCAGCAGTTTAAATCTTTACGAGCAGTACTTC.

The genes are TRBV7-9 and TRBJ2-5, with 12 bases aligning to TRBD2. Germline loops: CDR1 SEHNR, CDR2 FQNEAQ (reference sequence). V was pared by 7 bases and J by 13 bases, with 10 bases of the junction left unmatched. The CDR3 contains 13 residues. The CDR3 is CASKDGLAGSGYF. DNA for the CDR3: TGTGCCAGCAAGGATGGACTAGCGGGGTCCGGGTACTTC.

V and J are TRBV5-6 and TRBJ1-4; D possibly corresponds to TRBD1 (5 bases). Per germline, CDR1 SGHDT and CDR2 YYEEEE. Trimming removed 3 bases from V and 1 base from J, with 16 bases in between. The CDR3 totals 17 residues. The CDR3 here is CASSWGVTPKTNEKLFF. CDR3 nucleotide sequence: TGTGCCAGCAGCTGGGGGGTGACACCGAAAACTAATGAAAAACTGTTTTTT.

The chain couples TRBV5-4 to TRBJ1-1; possibly TRBD1 for D (6 bases). V lost 4 bases and J 3 bases, leaving 13 bases between the germline ends. The CDR3 covers 14 residues. Per the germline V gene, CDR1 is SGHNT and CDR2 is YYREEE (reference sequence). CDR3 sequence: CASSRTTGYTEAFF. CDR3 DNA sequence: TGTGCCAGCAGCCGCACGACAGGTTACACTGAAGCTTTCTTT.

This chain joins TRBV28 and TRBJ2-3; no firm D call. The CDR3 spans 11 residues. In germline, CDR1 is MDHEN, CDR2 SYDVKM. The V end was cut by 2 bases, the J end by 10 bases, with 7 bases between. Here the CDR3 DNA reads TGTGCCAGCAGTTTACAGGCCTCGCAGTATTTT. Amino acids: CASSLQASQYF.

CDR3 sequence (DNA): TGTGCCAGCAGTGAAAGGCCCCGCCGTACACTAGCGGGAGGGCCGCAGCAGTACTTC. Its translation is CASSERPRRTLAGGPQQYF. J is TRBJ2-7 and V is TRBV2; 13 nucleotides match TRBD2. After removal of 2 bases from V and 8 bases from J, the junction contained 18 bases not matched to a gene. In germline, CDR1 is SNHLY, CDR2 FYNNEI. The CDR3 spans 19 residues.

A word on this clone: Additional DNA sequences in this sample encode the identical CDR3. The chain combines TRBV12-5 with TRBJ1-3; TRBD1 aligns across 8 bases. Germline V gene data show CDR1 as LGHNT and CDR2 as FRNRAP. The CDR3 extends over 15 amino acids. V gave up 6 bases and J gave up 4 bases; unmatched junction bases: 8. CDR3 protein: CASGTDRGRGNTIYF. Here the CDR3 DNA reads TGTGCTAGTGGCACAGACAGGGGCCGCGGAAACACCATATATTTT.

This chain connects TRBV5-6 to TRBJ2-5, with TRBD2 as a possible D gene (5 bases). CDR3 length equals 12 residues. Trimming took 1 base from V and 5 from J, leaving 6 bases between them. CDR1 is SGHDT and CDR2 is YYEEEE in the germline V gene. The CDR3 coding sequence is TGTGCCAGCAGCTTGTCGGGGGAGACCCAGTACTTC. It codes for CASSLSGETQYF.

This chain uses TRBV10-3 with TRBJ2-5; weak D call: TRBD2 (5 bases). V shed 8 bases and J shed 2 bases, with 12 bases lying between them. The CDR3 is made up of 13 amino acids. Per the germline V gene, CDR1 is ENHRY and CDR2 is SYGVKD. The CDR3 nucleotides are TGTGCCATCTCCTGGACTTTTCAAGAGACCCAGTACTTC. It specifies CAISWTFQETQYF.

The gene calls are TRBV11-1 and TRBJ2-1, with D maybe TRBD1 (6 bases). Trimming removed 0 bases at V and 12 bases at J, with 12 bases between. This CDR3 spans 13 amino acids. Germline CDR1 and CDR2: SGHAT and FQDESV (reference sequence). Written as DNA, the CDR3 is TGTGCCAGCAGCTTAGCGCAGGGGCCGTTGCAGTTCTTC. Translated, it gives CASSLAQGPLQFF.

The chain uses TRBV7-9 and TRBJ2-7; 7 bases align to TRBD2. Per the germline V gene, CDR1 is SEHNR and CDR2 is FQNEAQ (reference sequence). The trim removed 5 bases at V and 0 bases at J, leaving 7 bases unmatched. This CDR3 spans 15 amino acids. For the CDR3, the DNA is TGTGCCAGCAGCCAATGGCGGGGGAACTCCTACGAGCAGTACTTC. Amino acid sequence: CASSQWRGNSYEQYF.

J is TRBJ2-3 and V is TRBV27; D perhaps matches TRBD2 (5 bases). The V gene lost 2 bases and the J gene lost 5 bases, with 8 bases spanning the gap. CDR1 is MNHEY, CDR2 SMNVEV, per germline (reference sequence). The length of the CDR3 is 13 residues. The CDR3 loop is CASSLVAGDTQYF. CDR3 nucleotide sequence: TGTGCCAGCAGTTTAGTCGCGGGAGATACGCAGTATTTT.

The chain links TRBV7-9 to TRBJ2-1, with 7 nucleotides matching TRBD2. V shed 6 bases, J shed 8 bases, and the junction held 16 bases outside the gene matches. Germline V lookup: CDR1 SEHNR, CDR2 FQNEAQ (reference sequence). The length of the CDR3 is 16 residues. The CDR3 is CASRHGRAQGSDEQFF. Here the CDR3 DNA reads TGTGCCAGCAGGCATGGGAGGGCGCAAGGGTCGGATGAGCAGTTCTTC.

The chain recombines TRBV19 with TRBJ2-2, with 7 bases that match TRBD2. The CDR3 is 14 residues long. V lost 5 bases to trimming and J lost 6 bases; unmatched junction nucleotides: 6. The V gene's germline CDR1 is LNHDA and CDR2 SQIVND (reference sequence). The CDR3 sequence is CASSWEGTSGELFF. The CDR3 DNA reads as TGTGCCAGTAGTTGGGAGGGTACGTCCGGGGAGCTGTTTTTT. The full variable domain, with the rest looked up from reference TRBV19 and TRBJ2-2, is DGGITQSPKYLFRKEGQNVTLSCEQNLNHDAMYWYRQDPGQGLRLIYYSQIVNDFQKGDIAEGYSVSREKKESFPLTVTSAQKNPTAFYLCASSWEGTSGELFFGEGSRLTVL.

The chain links TRBV19 to TRBJ2-7; 10 bases fit TRBD2. Germline lookup yields CDR1 LNHDA and CDR2 SQIVND (reference sequence). V shed 5 bases and J 3 bases; nucleotides not matched to a gene: 7. The CDR3 runs to 15 residues. The CDR3 loop is CASSHTASGSYEQYF. The CDR3 nucleotides are TGTGCCAGTAGTCATACCGCTAGCGGGAGCTACGAGCAGTACTTC.

This sequence joins TRBV27 and TRBJ2-7; D remains ambiguous. Trimming removed 3 bases from V and 3 bases from J, with 9 bases in between. CDR3 length: 13 residues. Germline V gene sequence: CDR1 MNHEY, CDR2 SMNVEV (reference sequence). The CDR3 sequence: CASSFGPVYEQYF. CDR3 nucleotides: TGTGCCAGCAGTTTTGGGCCGGTCTACGAGCAGTACTTC.

The J gene is TRBJ2-1, the V gene TRBV21-1; TRBD2, as called in the table, went unchecked against the DNA. TRBV21-1 is assigned pseudogene status. The CDR3 totals 19 residues. The CDR3 is CAGSKEYVRDWTSYNEQFF. Here the CDR3 DNA reads TGTGCCGGCAGCAAAGAGTATGTAAGGGACTGGACCTCCTACAATGAGCAGTTCTTC.

As regards this clone: One end of the junction is discordant with germline, which a read error may explain. This CDR3 reads CASSPKGLRQETQYF. The CDR3 nucleotides are TGTGCTAGCAGCCCAAAAGGACTAAGGCAAGAGACCCAGTACTTC. The genes are TRBV7-7 and TRBJ2-5; D perhaps matches TRBD2 (6 bases). The CDR3 runs 15 residues. Per the germline V gene, CDR1 is SSHAT and CDR2 is FNYEAQ (reference sequence).

The gene calls are TRBV19 and TRBJ2-7, with TRBD2 matching 8 bases. With V trimmed by 4 bases and J by 2 bases, 7 bases remained unmatched. CDR1 is LNHDA, CDR2 SQIVND, per germline (reference sequence). The CDR3 spans 15 residues. This chain's CDR3 is CASSNGGGGTYEQYF. The CDR3 nucleotides read TGTGCCAGTAGTAACGGCGGCGGGGGGACCTACGAGCAGTACTTC.

This chain links TRBV7-9 with TRBJ2-5; D might be TRBD2 (6 bases). The closer fit of TRBJ2-7 to the DNA end suggests the J call may be wrong. The CDR3 consists of 13 residues. Germline CDR1 SEHNR, CDR2 FQNEAQ (reference sequence). The CDR3 coding sequence is TGTGCCAGCGGCGCAGGAGGGTTCTACGAGCAGTACTTC. Its translation is CASGAGGFYEQYF.

J is TRBJ2-7 and V is TRBV6-6; 8 positions agree with TRBD1. The CDR3 sequence is 13 residues long. CDR1 is MNHNY and CDR2 is SVGAGI in the germline V gene (reference sequence). Unmatched junction bases numbered 0, after V lost 2 bases and J lost 3 bases. The CDR3 DNA reads TGTGCCAGCAGTTACGACAGGGGCTACGAGCAGTACTTC. Translated: CASSYDRGYEQYF.

The chain has TRBV19 and TRBJ2-7, with TRBD2 as a possible D gene (5 bases). V shed 3 bases and J shed 2 bases, with 5 bases lying between them. The CDR3 is made up of 12 amino acids. Germline lookup yields CDR1 LNHDA and CDR2 SQIVND (reference sequence). CDR3 bases: TGTGCCAGTAGTATGGGAGCCTACGAGCAGTACTTC. This gives the protein CASSMGAYEQYF.

CDR3 in amino acids: CASSLAPGQIEAFF. The CDR3 DNA reads TGTGCCAGCAGCTTAGCCCCTGGACAGATTGAAGCTTTCTTT. This chain joins TRBV11-2 and TRBJ1-1; weak D call: TRBD1 (6 bases). The CDR3 loop spans 14 amino acids. Trimming left V 1 base short and J 7 bases short, with 13 bases between. The V gene's germline CDR1 is SGHAT and CDR2 FQNNGV.

V and J are TRBV10-2 and TRBJ1-1, with D perhaps matching TRBD1 (5 bases). The V end was cut by 8 bases, the J end by 4 bases, with 17 bases between. The CDR3 runs to 14 residues. Germline V gene lookup returns CDR1 WSHSY and CDR2 SAAADI. The CDR3 bases are TGCGCCAGCTCAGGGAATAGGGGCAGCACTGAAGCTTTCTTT. Protein: CASSGNRGSTEAFF.